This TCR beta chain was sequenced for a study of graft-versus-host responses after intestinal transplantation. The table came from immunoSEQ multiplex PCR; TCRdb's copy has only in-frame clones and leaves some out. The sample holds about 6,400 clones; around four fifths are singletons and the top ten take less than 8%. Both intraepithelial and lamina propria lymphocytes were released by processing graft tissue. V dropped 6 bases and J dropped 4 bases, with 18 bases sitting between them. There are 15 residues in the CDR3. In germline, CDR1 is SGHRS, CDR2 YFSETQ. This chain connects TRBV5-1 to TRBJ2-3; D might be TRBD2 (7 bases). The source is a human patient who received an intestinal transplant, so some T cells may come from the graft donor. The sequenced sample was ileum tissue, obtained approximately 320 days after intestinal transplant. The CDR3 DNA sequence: TGCGCCAGCACCCGAGAGGGGGGGGTGGCAGATACGCAGTATTTT. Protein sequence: CASTREGGVADTQYF.